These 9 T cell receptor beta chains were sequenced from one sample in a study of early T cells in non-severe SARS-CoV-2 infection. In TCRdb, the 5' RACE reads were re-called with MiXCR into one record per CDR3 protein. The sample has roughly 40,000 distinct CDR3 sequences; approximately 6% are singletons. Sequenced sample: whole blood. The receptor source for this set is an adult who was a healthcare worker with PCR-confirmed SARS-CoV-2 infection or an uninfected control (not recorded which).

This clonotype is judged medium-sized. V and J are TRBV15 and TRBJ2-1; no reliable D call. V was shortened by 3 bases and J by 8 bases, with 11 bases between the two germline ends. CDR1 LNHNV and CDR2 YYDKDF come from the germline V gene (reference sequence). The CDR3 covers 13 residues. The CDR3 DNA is TGTGCCACCAGCAGTTCGGCTTACCATGAGCAGTTCTTC. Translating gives CATSSSAYHEQFF.

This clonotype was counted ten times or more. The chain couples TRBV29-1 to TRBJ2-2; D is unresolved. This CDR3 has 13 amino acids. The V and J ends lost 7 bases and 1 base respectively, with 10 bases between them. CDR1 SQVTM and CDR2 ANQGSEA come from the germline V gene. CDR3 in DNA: TGCAGCGGATCTGGACGGAACACCGGGGAGCTGTTTTTT. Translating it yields CSGSGRNTGELFF.

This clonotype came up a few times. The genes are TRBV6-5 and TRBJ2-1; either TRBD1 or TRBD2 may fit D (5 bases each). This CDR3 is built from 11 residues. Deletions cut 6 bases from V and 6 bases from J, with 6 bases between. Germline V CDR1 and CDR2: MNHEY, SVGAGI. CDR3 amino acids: CASRRGNEQFF. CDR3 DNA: TGTGCCAGCAGGAGGGGCAATGAGCAGTTCTTC.

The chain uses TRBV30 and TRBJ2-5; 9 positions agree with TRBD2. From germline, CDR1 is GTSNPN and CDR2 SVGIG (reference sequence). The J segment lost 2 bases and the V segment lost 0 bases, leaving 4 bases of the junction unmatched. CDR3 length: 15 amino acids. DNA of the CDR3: TGTGCCTGGAGTGTATCCGGACTAGCGCAAGAGACCCAGTACTTC. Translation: CAWSVSGLAQETQYF.

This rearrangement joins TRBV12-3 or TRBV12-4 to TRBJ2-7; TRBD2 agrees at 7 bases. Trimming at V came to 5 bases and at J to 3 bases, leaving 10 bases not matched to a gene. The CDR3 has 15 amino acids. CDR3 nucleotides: TGTGCCAGCAGTGCCTTAGGGCTAGCGGACTACGAGCAGTACTTC. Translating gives CASSALGLADYEQYF.

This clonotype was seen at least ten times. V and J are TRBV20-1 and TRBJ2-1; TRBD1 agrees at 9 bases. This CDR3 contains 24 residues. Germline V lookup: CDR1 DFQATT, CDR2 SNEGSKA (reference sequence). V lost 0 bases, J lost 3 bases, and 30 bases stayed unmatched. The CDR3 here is CSARDERSTGITGGLIRDYNEQFF. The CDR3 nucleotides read TGCAGTGCTAGAGATGAGCGGTCCACTGGGATTACAGGGGGCTTAATTCGAGACTACAATGAGCAGTTCTTC.

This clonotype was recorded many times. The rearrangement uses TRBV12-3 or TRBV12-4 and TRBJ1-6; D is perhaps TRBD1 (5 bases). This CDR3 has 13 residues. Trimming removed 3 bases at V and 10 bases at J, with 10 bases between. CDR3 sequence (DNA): TGTGCCAGCAGTTTGGTCCAGGGATCACCCCTCCACTTT. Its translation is CASSLVQGSPLHF.

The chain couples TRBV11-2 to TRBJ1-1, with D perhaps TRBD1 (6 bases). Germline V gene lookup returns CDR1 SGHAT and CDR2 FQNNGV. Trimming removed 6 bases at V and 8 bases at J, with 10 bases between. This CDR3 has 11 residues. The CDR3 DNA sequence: TGTGCCAGCAGACGAGACAGGGAAGCTTTCTTT. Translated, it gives CASRRDREAFF.

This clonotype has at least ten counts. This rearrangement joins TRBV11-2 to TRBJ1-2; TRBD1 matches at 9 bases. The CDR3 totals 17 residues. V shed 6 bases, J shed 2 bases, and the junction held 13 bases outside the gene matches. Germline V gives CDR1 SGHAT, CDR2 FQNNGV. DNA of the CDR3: TGTGCCAGCAGGTCCGGGACAGGGAAAGAGAGGAACTATGGCTACACCTTC. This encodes CASRSGTGKERNYGYTF. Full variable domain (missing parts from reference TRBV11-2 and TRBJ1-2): EAGVAQSPRYKIIEKRQSVAFWCNPISGHATLYWYQQILGQGPKLLIQFQNNGVVDDSQLPKDRFSAERLKGVDSTLKIQPAKLEDSAVYLCASRSGTGKERNYGYTFGSGTRLTVV.